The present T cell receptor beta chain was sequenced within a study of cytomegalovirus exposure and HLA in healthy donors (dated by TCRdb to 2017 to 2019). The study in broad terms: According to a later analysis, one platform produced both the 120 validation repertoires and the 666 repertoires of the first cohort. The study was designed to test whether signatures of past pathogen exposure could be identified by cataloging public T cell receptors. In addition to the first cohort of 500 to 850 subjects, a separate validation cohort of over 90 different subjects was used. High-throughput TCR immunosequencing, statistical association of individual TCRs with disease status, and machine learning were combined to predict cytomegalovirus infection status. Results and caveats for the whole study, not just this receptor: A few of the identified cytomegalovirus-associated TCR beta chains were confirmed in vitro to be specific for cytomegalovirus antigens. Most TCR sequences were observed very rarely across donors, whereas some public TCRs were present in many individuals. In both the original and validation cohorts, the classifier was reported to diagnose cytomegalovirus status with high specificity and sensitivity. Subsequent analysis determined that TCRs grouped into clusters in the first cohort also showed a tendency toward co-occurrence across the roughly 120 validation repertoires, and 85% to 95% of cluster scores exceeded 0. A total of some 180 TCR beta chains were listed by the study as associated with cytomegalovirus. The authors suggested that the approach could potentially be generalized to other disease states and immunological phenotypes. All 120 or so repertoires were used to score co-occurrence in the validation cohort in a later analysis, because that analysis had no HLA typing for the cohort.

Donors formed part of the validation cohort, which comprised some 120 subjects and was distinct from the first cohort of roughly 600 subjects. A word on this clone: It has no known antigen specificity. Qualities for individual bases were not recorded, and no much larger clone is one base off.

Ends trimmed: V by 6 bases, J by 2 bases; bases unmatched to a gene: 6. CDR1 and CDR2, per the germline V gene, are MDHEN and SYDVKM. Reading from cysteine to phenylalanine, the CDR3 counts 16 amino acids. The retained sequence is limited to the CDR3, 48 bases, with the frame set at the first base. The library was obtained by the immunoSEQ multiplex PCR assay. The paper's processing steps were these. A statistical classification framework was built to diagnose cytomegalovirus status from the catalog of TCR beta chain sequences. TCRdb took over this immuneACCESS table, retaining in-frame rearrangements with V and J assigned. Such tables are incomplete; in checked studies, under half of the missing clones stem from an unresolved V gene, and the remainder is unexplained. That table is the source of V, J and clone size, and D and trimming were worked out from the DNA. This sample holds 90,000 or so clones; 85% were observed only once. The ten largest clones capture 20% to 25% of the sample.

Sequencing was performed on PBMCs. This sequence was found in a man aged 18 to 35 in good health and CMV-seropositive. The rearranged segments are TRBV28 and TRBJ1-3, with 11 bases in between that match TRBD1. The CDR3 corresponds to CASRAEGQGAGNTIYF. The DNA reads TGTGCCAGCAGAGCCGAGGGACAGGGGGCTGGAAACACCATATATTTT.